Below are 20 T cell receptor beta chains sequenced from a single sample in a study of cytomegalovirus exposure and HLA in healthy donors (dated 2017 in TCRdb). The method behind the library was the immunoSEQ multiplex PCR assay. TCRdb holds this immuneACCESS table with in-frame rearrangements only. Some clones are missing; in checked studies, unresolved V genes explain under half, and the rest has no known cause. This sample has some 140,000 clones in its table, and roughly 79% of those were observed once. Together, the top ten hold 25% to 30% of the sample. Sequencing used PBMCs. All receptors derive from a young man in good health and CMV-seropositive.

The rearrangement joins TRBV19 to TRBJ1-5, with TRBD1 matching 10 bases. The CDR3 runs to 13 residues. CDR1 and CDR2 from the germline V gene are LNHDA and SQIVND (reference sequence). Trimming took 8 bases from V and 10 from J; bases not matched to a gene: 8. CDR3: CASEGQGFEPQHF. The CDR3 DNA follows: TGTGCCAGTGAGGGACAGGGGTTTGAACCCCAGCATTTT.

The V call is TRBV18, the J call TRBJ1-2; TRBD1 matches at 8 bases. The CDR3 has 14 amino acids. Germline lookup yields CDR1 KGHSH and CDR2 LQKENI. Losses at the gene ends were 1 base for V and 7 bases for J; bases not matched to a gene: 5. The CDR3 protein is CASSPLTGEGGYTF. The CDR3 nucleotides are TGTGCCAGCTCACCACTGACAGGGGAGGGTGGCTACACCTTC.

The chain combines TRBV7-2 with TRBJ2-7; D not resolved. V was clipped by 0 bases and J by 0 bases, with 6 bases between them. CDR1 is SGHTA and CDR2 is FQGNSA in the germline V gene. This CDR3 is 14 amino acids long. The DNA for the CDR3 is TGTGCCAGCAGCTTAGCGGGCCTCTCCTACGAGCAGTACTTC. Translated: CASSLAGLSYEQYF.

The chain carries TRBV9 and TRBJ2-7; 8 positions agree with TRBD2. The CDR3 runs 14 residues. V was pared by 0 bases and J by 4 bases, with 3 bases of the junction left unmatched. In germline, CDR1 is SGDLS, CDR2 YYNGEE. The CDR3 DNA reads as TGTGCCAGCAGCGTAGGGGCTAGCGGGTACGAGCAGTACTTC. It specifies CASSVGASGYEQYF.

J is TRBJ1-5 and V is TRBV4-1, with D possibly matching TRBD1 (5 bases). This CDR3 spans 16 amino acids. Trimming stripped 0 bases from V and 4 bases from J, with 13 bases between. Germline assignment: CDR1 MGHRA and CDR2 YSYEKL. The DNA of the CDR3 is TGCGCCAGCAGCCAAGATCAGGGAGGGAATAATCAGCCCCAGCATTTT. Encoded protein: CASSQDQGGNNQPQHF.

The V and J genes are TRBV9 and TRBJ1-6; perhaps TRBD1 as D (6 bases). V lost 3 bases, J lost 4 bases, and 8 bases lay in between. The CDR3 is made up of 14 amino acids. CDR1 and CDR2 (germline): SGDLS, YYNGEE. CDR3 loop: CASSAQGYNSPLHF. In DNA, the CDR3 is TGTGCCAGCAGCGCTCAGGGGTATAATTCACCCCTCCACTTT.

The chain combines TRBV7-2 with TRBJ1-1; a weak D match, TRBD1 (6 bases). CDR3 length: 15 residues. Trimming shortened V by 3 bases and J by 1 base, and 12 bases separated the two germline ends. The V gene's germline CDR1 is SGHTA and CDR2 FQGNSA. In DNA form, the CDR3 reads TGTGCCAGCAGCTTCTCTCCGGGACAGAACACTGAAGCTTTCTTT. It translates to CASSFSPGQNTEAFF.

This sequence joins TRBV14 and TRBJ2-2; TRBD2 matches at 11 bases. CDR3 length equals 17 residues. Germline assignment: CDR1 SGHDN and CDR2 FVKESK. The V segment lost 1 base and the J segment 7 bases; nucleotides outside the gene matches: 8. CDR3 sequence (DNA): TGTGCCAGCAGCCAAGTGATAGCGGGGGGGCGCGACGGGGAGCTGTTTTTT. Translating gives CASSQVIAGGRDGELFF. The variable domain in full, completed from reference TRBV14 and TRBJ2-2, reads EAGVTQFPSHSVIEKGQTVTLRCDPISGHDNLYWYRRVMGKEIKFLLHFVKESKQDESGMPNNRFLAERTGGTYSTLKVQPAELEDSGVYFCASSQVIAGGRDGELFFGEGSRLTVL.

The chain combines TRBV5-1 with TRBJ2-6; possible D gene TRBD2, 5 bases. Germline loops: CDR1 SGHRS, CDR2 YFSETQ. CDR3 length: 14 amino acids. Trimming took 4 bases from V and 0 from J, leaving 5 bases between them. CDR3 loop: CASSRDSGANVLTF. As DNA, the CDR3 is TGCGCCAGCAGCCGGGACTCTGGGGCCAACGTCCTGACTTTC.

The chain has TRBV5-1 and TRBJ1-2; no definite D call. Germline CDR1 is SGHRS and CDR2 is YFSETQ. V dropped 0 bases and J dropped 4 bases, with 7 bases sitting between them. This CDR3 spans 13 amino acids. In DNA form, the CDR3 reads TGCGCCAGCAGCTTGGAAGGGAGCTATGGCTACACCTTC. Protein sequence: CASSLEGSYGYTF.

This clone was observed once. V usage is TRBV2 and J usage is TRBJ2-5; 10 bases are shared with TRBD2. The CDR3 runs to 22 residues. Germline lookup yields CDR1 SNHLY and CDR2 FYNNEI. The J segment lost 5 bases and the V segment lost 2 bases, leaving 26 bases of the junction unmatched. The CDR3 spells CASSEFPLLAGLKSGEDETQYF. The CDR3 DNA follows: TGTGCCAGCAGTGAATTCCCCCTACTAGCGGGGCTTAAATCAGGGGAGGACGAGACCCAGTACTTC.

The CDR3 nucleotides are TGCGCCAGCAGCTTACGGGGGGACAGGTATTTGAACACTGAAGCTTTCTTT. The encoded protein is CASSLRGDRYLNTEAFF. The chain couples TRBV5-1 to TRBJ1-1, with TRBD1 matching over 8 bases. The CDR3 totals 17 residues. V was clipped by 2 bases and J by 0 bases; unmatched bases: 9. Germline-derived CDR1 and CDR2 are SGHRS and YFSETQ.

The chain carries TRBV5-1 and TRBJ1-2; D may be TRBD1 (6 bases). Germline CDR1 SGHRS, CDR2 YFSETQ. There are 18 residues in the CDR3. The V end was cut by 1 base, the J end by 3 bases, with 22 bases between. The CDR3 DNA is TGCGCCAGCAGCTTGACCGTACTGGCCCAGGGGCGCGACTATGGCTACACCTTC. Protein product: CASSLTVLAQGRDYGYTF.

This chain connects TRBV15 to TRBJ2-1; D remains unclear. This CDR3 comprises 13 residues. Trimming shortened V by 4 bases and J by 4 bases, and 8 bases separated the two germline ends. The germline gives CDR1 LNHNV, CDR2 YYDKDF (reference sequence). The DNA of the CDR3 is TGTGCCACCAGCACCTATACTTACAATGAGCAGTTCTTC. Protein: CATSTYTYNEQFF.

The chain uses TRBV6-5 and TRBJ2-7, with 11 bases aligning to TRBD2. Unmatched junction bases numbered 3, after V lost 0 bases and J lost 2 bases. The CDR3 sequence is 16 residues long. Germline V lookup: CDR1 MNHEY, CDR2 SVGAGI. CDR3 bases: TGTGCCAGCAGTTACTCGGTAGCGGGAGGGCCCTACGAGCAGTACTTC. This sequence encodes CASSYSVAGGPYEQYF.

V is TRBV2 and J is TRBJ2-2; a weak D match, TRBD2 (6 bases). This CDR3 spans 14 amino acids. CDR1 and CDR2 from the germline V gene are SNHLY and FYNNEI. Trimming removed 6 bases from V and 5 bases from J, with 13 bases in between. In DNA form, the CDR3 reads TGTGCCAGCAGGGCAGGGAGGTCGACCGGGGAGCTGTTTTTT. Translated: CASRAGRSTGELFF.

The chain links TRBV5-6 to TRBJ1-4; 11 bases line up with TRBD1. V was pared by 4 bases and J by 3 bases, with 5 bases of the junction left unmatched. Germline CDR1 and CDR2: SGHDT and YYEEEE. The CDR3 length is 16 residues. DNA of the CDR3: TGTGCCAGCAGCCTAGGGACAGGGGGGCCTAATGAAAAACTGTTTTTT. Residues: CASSLGTGGPNEKLFF.

In DNA, the CDR3 is TGTGCCAGCAGCTTAACAGGGCTGAGCTCCTACGAGCAGTACTTC. This encodes CASSLTGLSSYEQYF. The chain has TRBV7-2 and TRBJ2-7; the D gene is possibly TRBD1 (6 bases). CDR3 length: 15 amino acids. With 2 bases removed from V and 0 bases from J, the gap between germline ends came to 11 bases. Germline CDR1 reads SGHTA; CDR2 reads FQGNSA. Looking up the rest from reference TRBV7-2 and TRBJ2-7 gives the full variable domain: GAGVSQSPSNKVTEKGKDVELRCDPISGHTALYWYRQSLGQGLEFLIYFQGNSAPDKSGLPSDRFSAERTGGSVSTLTIQRTQQEDSAVYLCASSLTGLSSYEQYFGPGTRLTVT.

In DNA, the CDR3 is TGCAGCGTTAAACAGGGTCCCGACCACTACAATGAGCAGTTCTTC. Residues: CSVKQGPDHYNEQFF. The J gene is TRBJ2-1, the V gene TRBV29-1; D is perhaps TRBD1 (6 bases). Germline-derived CDR1 and CDR2 are SQVTM and ANQGSEA. The CDR3 loop spans 15 amino acids. Trimming took 5 bases from V and 3 from J, leaving 17 bases between them.

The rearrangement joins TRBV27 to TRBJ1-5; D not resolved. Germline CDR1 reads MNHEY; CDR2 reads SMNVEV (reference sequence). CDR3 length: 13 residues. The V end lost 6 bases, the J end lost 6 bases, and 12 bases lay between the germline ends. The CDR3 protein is CASSRVFSQPQHF. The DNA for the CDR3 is TGTGCCAGCAGCCGTGTGTTCTCTCAGCCCCAGCATTTT.